This TCR beta chain appears in the sequencing data of a study of CD8+ T cells in alopecia areata. Study-level points and caveats: Clonality was higher in lesional than normal scalp, especially in alopecia totalis/universalis.

As part of sample collection, lesional scalp punch biopsies and peripheral blood were taken from alopecia areata patients. PBMCs yielded sorted CD4+ and CD8+ T cells. The CDR3 runs to 12 residues. With 6 bases removed from V and 5 bases from J, the gap between germline ends came to 11 bases. The germline CDR1 and CDR2 sequences are MNHNY and SVGAGI (reference sequence). As for this clone: Its matching antigen is unknown.

RNA was extracted and reverse transcribed into cDNA as the sequencing template. Measured with immunoSEQ multiplex PCR; TCRdb has only the in-frame clones, and not every one. The sample consists of 90,000 to 120,000 clones, about 60% of them appearing once. The gene calls are TRBV6-6 and TRBJ2-7, with a tentative D call TRBD1 (5 bases). This clonotype originated in a human donor with alopecia areata. Input material: NKG2D-low CD8+ T cells sorted from blood. The CDR3 loop is CASSNLGDEQYF. In DNA, the CDR3 is TGTGCCAGCAGCAACCTAGGGGACGAGCAGTACTTC.